The 6 T cell receptor beta chains below come from one sample, sequenced in a study of cytomegalovirus exposure and HLA in healthy donors. This PCR relied on a set of 60 Vbeta primers and 13 Jbeta primers. Method: immunoSEQ multiplex PCR; TCRdb's copy keeps in-frame clones and lacks some. This sample has 110,000 to 150,000 clones, with around 77% found just once. Sequencing was performed on PBMCs. All receptors derive from a man aged 25-40 years in good health and CMV-seronegative.

V gene TRBV7-9 combines with J gene TRBJ2-7; 7 bases are shared with TRBD1. The CDR3 is 12 residues long. With 5 bases clipped from V and 6 bases from J, the junction kept 4 bases outside the gene matches. CDR1 is SEHNR and CDR2 is FQNEAQ in the germline V gene (reference sequence). CDR3 sequence: CASSATGAEQYF. In DNA, the CDR3 is TGTGCCAGCAGCGCCACAGGGGCCGAGCAGTACTTC.

This rearrangement joins TRBV27 to TRBJ1-2; D is unresolved. Germline V gene lookup returns CDR1 MNHEY and CDR2 SMNVEV (reference sequence). The CDR3 runs 14 residues. V was pared by 1 base and J by 3 bases, with 9 bases between. The CDR3 protein is CASSLLRGDYGYTF. CDR3 DNA: TGTGCCAGCAGTTTATTGCGGGGTGACTATGGCTACACCTTC.

V and J are TRBV2 and TRBJ2-2, with TRBD2 matching over 8 bases. Trimming took 8 bases from V and 6 from J; bases not matched to a gene: 11. There are 15 residues in the CDR3. Germline-derived CDR1 and CDR2 are SNHLY and FYNNEI. CDR3 sequence: CASVSGLALSGELFF. Here the CDR3 DNA reads TGTGCCAGCGTGTCTGGACTAGCCTTATCCGGGGAGCTGTTTTTT.

This chain uses TRBV11-1 with TRBJ2-7; 9 bases are shared with TRBD1. V shed 5 bases, J shed 4 bases, and the junction held 12 bases outside the gene matches. Germline V gene lookup returns CDR1 SGHAT and CDR2 FQDESV (reference sequence). The CDR3 spans 16 residues. The DNA of the CDR3 is TGTGCCAGCAGCGATGTAACGGGGACAGGGAAGTACGAGCAGTACTTC. It encodes CASSDVTGTGKYEQYF.

This rearrangement joins TRBV30 to TRBJ2-7; 9 positions agree with TRBD1. The CDR3 contains 13 residues. Per the germline V gene, CDR1 is GTSNPN and CDR2 is SVGIG (reference sequence). Trimming at V came to 1 base and at J to 5 bases, leaving 3 bases not matched to a gene. CDR3 in amino acids: CAWSGTGVHEQYF. Written as DNA, the CDR3 is TGTGCCTGGAGTGGGACAGGGGTTCACGAGCAGTACTTC.

The rearrangement joins TRBV7-8 to TRBJ2-7; 8 nucleotides agree with TRBD1. Germline lookup yields CDR1 SGHVS and CDR2 FQNEAQ. The CDR3 has 15 amino acids. V lost 0 bases and J lost 0; bases outside the gene matches: 1. The CDR3 loop is CASSLAGQVSYEQYF. CDR3 in DNA: TGTGCCAGCAGCTTAGCGGGACAGGTCTCCTACGAGCAGTACTTC.